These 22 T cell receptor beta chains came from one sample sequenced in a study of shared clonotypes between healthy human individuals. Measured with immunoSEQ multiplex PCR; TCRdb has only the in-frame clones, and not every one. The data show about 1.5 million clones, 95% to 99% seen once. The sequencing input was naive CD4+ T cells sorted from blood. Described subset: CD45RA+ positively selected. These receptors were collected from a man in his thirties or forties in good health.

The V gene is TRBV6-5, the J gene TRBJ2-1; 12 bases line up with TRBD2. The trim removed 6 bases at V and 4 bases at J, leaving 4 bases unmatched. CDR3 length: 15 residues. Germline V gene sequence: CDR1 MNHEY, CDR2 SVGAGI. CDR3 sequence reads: CASRRTSGKYNEQFF. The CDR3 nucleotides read TGTGCCAGCAGGCGGACTAGCGGGAAATACAATGAGCAGTTCTTC.

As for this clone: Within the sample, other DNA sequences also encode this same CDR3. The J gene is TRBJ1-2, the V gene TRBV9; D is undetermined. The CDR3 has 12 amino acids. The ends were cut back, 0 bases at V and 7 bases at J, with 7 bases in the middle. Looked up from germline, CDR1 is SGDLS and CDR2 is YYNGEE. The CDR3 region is CASSVGGFGYTF. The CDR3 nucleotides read TGTGCCAGCAGCGTAGGCGGTTTTGGCTACACCTTC.

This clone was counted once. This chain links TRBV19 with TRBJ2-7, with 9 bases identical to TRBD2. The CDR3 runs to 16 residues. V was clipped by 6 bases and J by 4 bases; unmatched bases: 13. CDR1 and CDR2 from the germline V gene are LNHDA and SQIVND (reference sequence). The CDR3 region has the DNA TGTGCCAGTAGCCCCGGACGGGCGGGAGGGTGGTACGAGCAGTACTTC. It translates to CASSPGRAGGWYEQYF.

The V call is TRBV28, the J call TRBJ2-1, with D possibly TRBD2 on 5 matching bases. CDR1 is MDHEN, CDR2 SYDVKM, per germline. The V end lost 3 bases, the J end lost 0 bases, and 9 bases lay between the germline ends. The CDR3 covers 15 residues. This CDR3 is CASSLAGFSYNEQFF. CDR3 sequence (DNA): TGTGCCAGCAGTTTGGCGGGCTTCTCCTACAATGAGCAGTTCTTC.

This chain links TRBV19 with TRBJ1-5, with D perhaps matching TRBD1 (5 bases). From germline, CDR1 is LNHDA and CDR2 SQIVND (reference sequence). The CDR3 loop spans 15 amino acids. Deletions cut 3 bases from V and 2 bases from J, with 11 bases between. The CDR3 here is CASSIEGMGNQPQHF. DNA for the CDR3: TGTGCCAGTAGTATCGAGGGGATGGGCAATCAGCCCCAGCATTTT.

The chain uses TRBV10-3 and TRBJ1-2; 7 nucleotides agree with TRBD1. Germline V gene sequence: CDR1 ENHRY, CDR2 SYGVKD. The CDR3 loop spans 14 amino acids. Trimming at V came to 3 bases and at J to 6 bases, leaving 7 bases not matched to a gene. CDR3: CAISDGTGTDGYTF. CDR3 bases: TGTGCCATCAGTGATGGGACCGGGACAGATGGCTACACCTTC.

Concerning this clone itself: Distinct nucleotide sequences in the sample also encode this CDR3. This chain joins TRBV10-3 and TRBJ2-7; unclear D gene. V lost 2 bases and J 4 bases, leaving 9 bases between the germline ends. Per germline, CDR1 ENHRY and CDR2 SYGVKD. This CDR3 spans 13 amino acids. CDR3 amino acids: CAISESVTYEQYF. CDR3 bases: TGTGCCATCAGTGAGAGTGTGACTTACGAGCAGTACTTC.

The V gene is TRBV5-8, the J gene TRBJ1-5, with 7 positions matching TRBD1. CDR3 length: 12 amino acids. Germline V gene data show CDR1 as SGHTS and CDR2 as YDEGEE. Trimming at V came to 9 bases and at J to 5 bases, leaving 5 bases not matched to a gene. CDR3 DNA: TGTGCCACCGGGACAGCTTATCAGCCCCAGCATTTT. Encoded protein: CATGTAYQPQHF.

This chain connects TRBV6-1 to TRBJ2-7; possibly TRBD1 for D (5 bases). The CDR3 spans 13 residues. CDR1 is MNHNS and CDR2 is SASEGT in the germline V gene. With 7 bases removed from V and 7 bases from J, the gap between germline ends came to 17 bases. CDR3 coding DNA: TGTGCCAGCACCCACCTTGTGGGGCGAGAGCAGTACTTC. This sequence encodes CASTHLVGREQYF.

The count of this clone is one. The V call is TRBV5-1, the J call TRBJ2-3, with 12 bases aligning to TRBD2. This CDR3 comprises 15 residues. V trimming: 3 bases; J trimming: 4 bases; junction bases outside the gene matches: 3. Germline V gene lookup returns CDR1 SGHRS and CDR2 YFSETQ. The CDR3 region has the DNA TGCGCCAGCAGCTCGCTAGCGGGAGGGCCAGATACGCAGTATTTT. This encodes CASSSLAGGPDTQYF.

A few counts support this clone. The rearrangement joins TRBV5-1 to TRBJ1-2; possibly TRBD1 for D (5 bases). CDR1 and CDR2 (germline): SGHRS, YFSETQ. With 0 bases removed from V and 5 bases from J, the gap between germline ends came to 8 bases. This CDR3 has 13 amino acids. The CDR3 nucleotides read TGCGCCAGCAGCTTGGCCAGGGAATATGGCTACACCTTC. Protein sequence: CASSLAREYGYTF.

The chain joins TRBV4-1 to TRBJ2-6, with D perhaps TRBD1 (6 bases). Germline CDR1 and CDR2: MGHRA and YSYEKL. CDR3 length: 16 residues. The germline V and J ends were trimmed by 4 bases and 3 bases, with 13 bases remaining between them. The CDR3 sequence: CASSLNPGVGANVLTF. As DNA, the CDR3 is TGCGCCAGCAGCCTCAACCCAGGGGTTGGGGCCAACGTCCTGACTTTC.

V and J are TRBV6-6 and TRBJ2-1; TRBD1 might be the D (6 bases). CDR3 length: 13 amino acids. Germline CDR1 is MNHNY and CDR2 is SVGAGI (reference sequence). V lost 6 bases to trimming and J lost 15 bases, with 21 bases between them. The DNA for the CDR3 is TGTGCCAGCAGCCGCCTCCCCCAGGGGCCGTTGTTCTTC. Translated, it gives CASSRLPQGPLFF.

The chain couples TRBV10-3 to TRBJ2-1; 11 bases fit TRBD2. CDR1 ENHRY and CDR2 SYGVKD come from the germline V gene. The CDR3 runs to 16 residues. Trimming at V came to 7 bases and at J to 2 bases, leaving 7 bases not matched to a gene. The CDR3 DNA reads TGTGCCATCAAGGGGCTAGCGGGAGGCCCCTACAATGAGCAGTTCTTC. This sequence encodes CAIKGLAGGPYNEQFF.

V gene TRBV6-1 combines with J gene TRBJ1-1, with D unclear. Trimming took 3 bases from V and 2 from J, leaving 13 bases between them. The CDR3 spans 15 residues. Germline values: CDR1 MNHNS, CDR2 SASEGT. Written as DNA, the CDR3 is TGTGCCAGCAGTGAGATCCCTCAAAAAAACACTGAAGCTTTCTTT. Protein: CASSEIPQKNTEAFF.

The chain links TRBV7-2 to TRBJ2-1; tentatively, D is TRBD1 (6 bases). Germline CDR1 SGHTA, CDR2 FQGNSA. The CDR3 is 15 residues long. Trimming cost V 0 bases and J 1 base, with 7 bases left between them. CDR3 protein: CASSLATGSYNEQFF. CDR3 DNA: TGTGCCAGCAGCTTAGCCACAGGGTCCTACAATGAGCAGTTCTTC.

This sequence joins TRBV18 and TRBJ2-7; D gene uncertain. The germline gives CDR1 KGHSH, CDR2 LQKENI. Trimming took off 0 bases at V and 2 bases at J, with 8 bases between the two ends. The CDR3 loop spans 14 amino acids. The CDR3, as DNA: TGTGCCAGCTCACCACCTAAGGGTACCTACGAGCAGTACTTC. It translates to CASSPPKGTYEQYF.

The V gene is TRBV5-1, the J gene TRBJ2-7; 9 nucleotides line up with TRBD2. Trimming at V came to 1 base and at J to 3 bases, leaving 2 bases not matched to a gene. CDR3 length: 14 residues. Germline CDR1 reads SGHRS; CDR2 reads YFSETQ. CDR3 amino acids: CASSLLAGDYEQYF. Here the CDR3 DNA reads TGCGCCAGCAGCTTGTTAGCGGGAGACTACGAGCAGTACTTC.

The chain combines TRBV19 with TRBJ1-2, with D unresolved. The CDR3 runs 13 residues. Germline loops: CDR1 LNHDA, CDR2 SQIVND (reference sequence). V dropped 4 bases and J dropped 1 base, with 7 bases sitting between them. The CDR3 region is CASSTGLNYGYTF. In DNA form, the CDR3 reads TGTGCCAGTAGTACCGGGCTTAACTATGGCTACACCTTC.

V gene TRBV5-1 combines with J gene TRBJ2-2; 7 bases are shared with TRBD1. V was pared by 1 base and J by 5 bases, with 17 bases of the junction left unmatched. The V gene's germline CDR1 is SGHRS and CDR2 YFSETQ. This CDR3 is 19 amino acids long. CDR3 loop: CASSLSFTTPGGRTGELFF. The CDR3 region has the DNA TGCGCCAGCAGCTTGTCTTTCACTACCCCAGGGGGTCGAACCGGGGAGCTGTTTTTT.

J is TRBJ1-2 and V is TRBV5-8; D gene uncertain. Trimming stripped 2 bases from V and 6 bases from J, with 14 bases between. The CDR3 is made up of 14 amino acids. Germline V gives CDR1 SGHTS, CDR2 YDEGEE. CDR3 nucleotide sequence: TGTGCCAGCAGCTTTCGACGAGTTGGGGATGGCTACACCTTC. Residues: CASSFRRVGDGYTF.

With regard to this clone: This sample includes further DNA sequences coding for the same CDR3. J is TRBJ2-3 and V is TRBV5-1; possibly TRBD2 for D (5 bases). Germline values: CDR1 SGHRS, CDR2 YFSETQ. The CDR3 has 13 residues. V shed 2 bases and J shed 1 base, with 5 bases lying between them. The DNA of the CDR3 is TGCGCCAGCAGCTTTAGCGGCACAGATACGCAGTATTTT. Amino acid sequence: CASSFSGTDTQYF.